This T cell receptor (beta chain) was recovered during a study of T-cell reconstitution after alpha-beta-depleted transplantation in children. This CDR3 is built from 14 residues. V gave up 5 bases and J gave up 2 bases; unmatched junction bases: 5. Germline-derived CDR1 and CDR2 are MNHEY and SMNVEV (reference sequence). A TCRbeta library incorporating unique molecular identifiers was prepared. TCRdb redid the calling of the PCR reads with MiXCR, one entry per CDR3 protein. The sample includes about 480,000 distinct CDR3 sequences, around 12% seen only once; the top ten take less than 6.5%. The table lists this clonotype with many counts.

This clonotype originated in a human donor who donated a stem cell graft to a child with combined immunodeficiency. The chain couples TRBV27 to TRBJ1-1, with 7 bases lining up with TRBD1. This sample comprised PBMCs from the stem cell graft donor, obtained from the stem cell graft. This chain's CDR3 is CASSVGTANTEAFF. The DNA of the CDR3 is TGTGCCAGCAGTGTCGGGACAGCCAACACTGAAGCTTTCTTT.